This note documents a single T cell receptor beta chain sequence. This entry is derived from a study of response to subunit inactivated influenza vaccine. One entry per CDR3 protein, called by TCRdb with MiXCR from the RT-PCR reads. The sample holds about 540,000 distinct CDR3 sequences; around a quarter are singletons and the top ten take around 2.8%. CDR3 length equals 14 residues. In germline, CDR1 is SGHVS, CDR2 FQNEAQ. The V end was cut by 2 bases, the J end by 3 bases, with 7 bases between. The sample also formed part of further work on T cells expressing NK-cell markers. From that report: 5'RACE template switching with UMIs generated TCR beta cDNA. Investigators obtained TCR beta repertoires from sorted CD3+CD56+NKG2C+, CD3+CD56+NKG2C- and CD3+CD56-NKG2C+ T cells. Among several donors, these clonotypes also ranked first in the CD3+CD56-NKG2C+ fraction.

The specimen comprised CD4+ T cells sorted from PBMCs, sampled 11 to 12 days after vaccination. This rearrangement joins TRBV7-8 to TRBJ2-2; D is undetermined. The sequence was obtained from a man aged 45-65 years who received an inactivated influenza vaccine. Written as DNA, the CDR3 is TGTGCCAGCAGCTTATCCTTCGACACCGGGGAGCTGTTTTTT. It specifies CASSLSFDTGELFF.